This entry lists 16 T cell receptor beta chains sequenced from one sample in a study of blood T cell repertoires in COVID-19. Produced via immunoSEQ multiplex PCR; TCRdb's table is partial and in-frame only. The sample lists 50,000 to 70,000 clones; about 90% were seen once. Material for sequencing was peripheral blood. Every receptor here comes from a man in his sixties with active or convalescent COVID-19.

This chain joins TRBV19 and TRBJ1-3; 7 bases fit TRBD1. CDR3 size: 15 residues. V gave up 5 bases and J gave up 3 bases; unmatched junction bases: 7. Per the germline V gene, CDR1 is LNHDA and CDR2 is SQIVND (reference sequence). The CDR3 DNA is TGTGCCAGTAGTGTTTCGGGACAGCGTGGAAACACCATATATTTT. Its protein product is CASSVSGQRGNTIYF.

A few counts support this clone. CDR3 nucleotide sequence: TGTGCCAGCAGCCCTAAGGTACAGACCCTCAATGAGCAGTTCTTC. It specifies CASSPKVQTLNEQFF. The J gene is TRBJ2-1, the V gene TRBV7-2; no reliable D call. The CDR3 length is 15 residues. Trimming cost V 5 bases and J 6 bases, with 17 bases left between them. Germline CDR1 is SGHTA and CDR2 is FQGNSA.

V usage is TRBV24-1 and J usage is TRBJ2-3, with D possibly being TRBD2 (6 bases). Trimming cost V 4 bases and J 6 bases, with 10 bases left between them. The germline V gene has CDR1 KGHDR and CDR2 SFDVKD. There are 13 residues in the CDR3. CDR3 amino acids: CATSDGGVDTQYF. The CDR3 DNA is TGTGCCACCAGTGACGGAGGGGTGGATACGCAGTATTTT.

The rearrangement uses TRBV7-2 and TRBJ1-2; 8 bases map to TRBD1. Germline V CDR1 and CDR2: SGHTA, FQGNSA. V trimming: 1 base; J trimming: 3 bases; junction bases outside the gene matches: 10. The CDR3 contains 17 residues. The CDR3 nucleotides are TGTGCCAGCAGCTTAGGGTCAGGGGGCTTTGGGGACTATGGCTACACCTTC. Its translation is CASSLGSGGFGDYGYTF.

The chain has TRBV12-3 or TRBV12-4 and TRBJ2-3; D uncertain. Trimming stripped 8 bases from V and 10 bases from J, with 16 bases between. This CDR3 region has 12 residues. The CDR3 is CASGTRSTPQYF. CDR3 sequence (DNA): TGTGCCAGCGGCACCCGGAGTACCCCGCAGTATTTT.

The chain recombines TRBV18 with TRBJ2-5; 14 bases are a match to TRBD2. Per germline, CDR1 KGHSH and CDR2 LQKENI. The V gene end was trimmed by 2 bases and the J gene end by 2 bases; junction bases not matched to a gene: 10. The CDR3 contains 19 residues. The CDR3 DNA reads TGTGCCAGCTCACCAAATCCGGGACTAGCGGGAGTACGGCAAGAGACCCAGTACTTC. Its translation: CASSPNPGLAGVRQETQYF. The whole variable domain, filled in from reference TRBV18 and TRBJ2-5, reads NAGVMQNPRHLVRRRGQEARLRCSPMKGHSHVYWYRQLPEEGLKFMVYLQKENIIDESGMPKERFSAEFPKEGPSILRIQQVVRGDSAAYFCASSPNPGLAGVRQETQYFGPGTRLLVL.

The chain couples TRBV27 to TRBJ2-7; D might be TRBD1 (7 bases). V was clipped by 2 bases and J by 0 bases, with 14 bases between them. The germline V gene encodes CDR1 MNHEY and CDR2 SMNVEV (reference sequence). The CDR3 loop spans 16 amino acids. The CDR3 nucleotides are TGTGCCAGCAGTTTAGAGGGGGGACAGAGCTCCTACGAGCAGTACTTC. It translates to CASSLEGGQSSYEQYF.

The rearrangement joins TRBV27 to TRBJ2-7, with D tentatively TRBD2 (6 bases). The V end was cut by 5 bases, the J end by 4 bases, with 12 bases between. Per the germline V gene, CDR1 is MNHEY and CDR2 is SMNVEV (reference sequence). The CDR3 length is 13 residues. The CDR3 reads CASSPGTSYEQYF. Written as DNA, the CDR3 is TGTGCCAGCAGTCCCGGGACTTCATACGAGCAGTACTTC.

The gene calls are TRBV3-1 (or the pseudogene TRBV3-2) and TRBJ2-7; tentative D call: TRBD2 (6 bases). The germline gives CDR1 LGHDT, CDR2 YNNKEL (reference sequence). Trimming removed 4 bases from V and 6 bases from J, with 7 bases in between. The CDR3 is made up of 11 amino acids. CDR3 residues: CASSRDFEQYF. The CDR3 DNA sequence: TGTGCCAGCAGCCGGGACTTCGAGCAGTACTTC.

J is TRBJ2-2 and V is TRBV11-2; 12 positions agree with TRBD2. The V gene's germline CDR1 is SGHAT and CDR2 FQNNGV. CDR3 size: 15 residues. The J segment lost 6 bases and the V segment lost 7 bases, leaving 6 bases of the junction unmatched. The CDR3 is CASNQLAGGPGELFF. The CDR3 DNA reads as TGTGCCAGCAACCAACTAGCGGGAGGCCCCGGGGAGCTGTTTTTT.

The rearrangement uses TRBV2 and TRBJ1-2, with D possibly matching TRBD1 (5 bases). Trimming removed 3 bases from V and 4 bases from J, with 9 bases in between. The CDR3 length is 13 residues. Germline loops: CDR1 SNHLY, CDR2 FYNNEI. CDR3: CASSDQGGYGYTF. DNA for the CDR3: TGTGCCAGCAGTGATCAGGGTGGCTATGGCTACACCTTC.

This chain connects TRBV7-9 to TRBJ1-2, with D perhaps matching TRBD1 (5 bases). Germline V gives CDR1 SEHNR, CDR2 FQNEAQ (reference sequence). This CDR3 is 12 amino acids long. V was cut by 5 bases and J by 4 bases, with 8 bases left in between. In nucleotides, the CDR3 is TGTGCCAGCAGCCCGGGGGGCTATGGCTACACCTTC. Translated, it gives CASSPGGYGYTF.

This chain uses TRBV15 with TRBJ2-1; D is unclear. Looked up from germline, CDR1 is LNHNV and CDR2 is YYDKDF (reference sequence). V lost 0 bases, J lost 0 bases, and 18 bases lay in between. This CDR3 comprises 19 residues. For the CDR3, the DNA is TGTGCCACCAGCAGAGATGAAGAGCAGACTCTCTACTCCTACAATGAGCAGTTCTTC. Translating gives CATSRDEEQTLYSYNEQFF.

The chain is built from TRBV27 and TRBJ2-3; tentative D call: TRBD1 (6 bases). V lost 1 base, J lost 0 bases, and 11 bases lay in between. CDR3 size: 16 residues. The V gene's germline CDR1 is MNHEY and CDR2 SMNVEV (reference sequence). The CDR3 DNA sequence: TGTGCCAGCAGTTTATTGGGGGCCTCTAGCACAGATACGCAGTATTTT. The encoded protein is CASSLLGASSTDTQYF.

The genes are TRBV19 and TRBJ1-4; D may be TRBD1 (6 bases). The V and J ends lost 6 bases and 7 bases respectively, with 15 bases between them. CDR3 length: 14 residues. Germline V CDR1 and CDR2: LNHDA, SQIVND (reference sequence). Here the CDR3 DNA reads TGTGCCAGTAGAGGGCAGGGGCTCGGTGAAAAACTGTTTTTT. Its protein product is CASRGQGLGEKLFF.

The J gene is TRBJ1-1, the V gene TRBV12-3 or TRBV12-4; D is ambiguous. V was clipped by 1 base and J by 8 bases, with 11 bases between them. The CDR3 extends over 13 amino acids. The CDR3 sequence is CASSLGGINEAFF. CDR3 nucleotides: TGTGCCAGCAGTTTAGGAGGCATAAACGAAGCTTTCTTT.